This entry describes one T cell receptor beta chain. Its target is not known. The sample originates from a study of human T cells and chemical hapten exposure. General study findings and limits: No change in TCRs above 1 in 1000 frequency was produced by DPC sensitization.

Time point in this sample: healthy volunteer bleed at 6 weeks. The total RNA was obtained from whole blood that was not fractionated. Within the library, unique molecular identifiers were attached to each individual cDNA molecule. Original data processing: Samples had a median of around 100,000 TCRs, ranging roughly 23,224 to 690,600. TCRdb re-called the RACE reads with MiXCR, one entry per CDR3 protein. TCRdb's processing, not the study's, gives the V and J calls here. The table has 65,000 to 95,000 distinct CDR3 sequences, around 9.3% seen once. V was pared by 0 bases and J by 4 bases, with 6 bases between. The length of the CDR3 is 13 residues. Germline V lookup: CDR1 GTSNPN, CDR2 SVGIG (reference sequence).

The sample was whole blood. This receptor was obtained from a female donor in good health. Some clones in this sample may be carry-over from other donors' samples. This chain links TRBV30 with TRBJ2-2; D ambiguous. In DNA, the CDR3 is TGTGCCTGGAGTGTCCATGGCACCGGGGAGCTGTTTTTT. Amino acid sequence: CAWSVHGTGELFF. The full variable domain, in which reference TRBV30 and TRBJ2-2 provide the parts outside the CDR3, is SQTIHQWPATLVQPVGSPLSLECTVEGTSNPNLYWYRQAAGRGLQLLFYSVGIGQISSEVPQNLSASRPQDRQFILSSKKLLLSDSGFYLCAWSVHGTGELFFGEGSRLTVL.